The clone carrying this TCR beta chain was seen once. What it binds is unknown. The protocol was immunoSEQ multiplex PCR, while the TCRdb copy is restricted to in-frame clones and leaves out a portion. The data show roughly 36,000 clones, 85% to 90% seen once. This specimen comes from a study of lymphopenia after photon versus proton radiotherapy. Overall study results and limits: Photon-treated patients lost naive T cells and TCR diversity; proton-treated stayed stable. Post-nadir TCR diversity decline inversely tracked overall survival among those who died. Post-nadir diversity loss with photons came from oligoclonal expansion, particularly CD8+ Temra cells. Better survival with proton therapy was suggested as possible, not demonstrated.

Germline V gene data show CDR1 as LGHNA and CDR2 as YSLEER. V lost 4 bases to trimming and J lost 4 bases, with 17 bases between them. This CDR3 has 15 residues. Here the sequenced sample was peripheral blood, taken from a patient treated with photon-based radiotherapy. The V gene is TRBV4-3, the J gene TRBJ2-7, with a possible D match to TRBD2 (7 bases). The sequence was collected from a woman in her forties or fifties with pancreatic cancer. CDR3 DNA: TGCGCCAGCAGCCCCACCCGCGGGGGCGTTTACGAGCAGTACTTC. This sequence encodes CASSPTRGGVYEQYF.